Listed below are T cell receptor beta chains from one sample, sequenced in a study of regulatory T cells. TCRdb keeps only in-frame clones here, not all; method: immunoSEQ multiplex PCR. The table records about 30,000 clones, less than 95% of them present only once. The sequenced material came from conventional CD4+ T cells sorted from blood. These receptors were obtained from a person aged 18 to 29 with CD3G deficiency. The CDR3 runs from the conserved cysteine through the conserved F or W. D genes are given only for firm matches. Rows give clone size only sometimes, using once, few, many, or a class for an expanded clone.

D	size	V	length	J	DNA	CDR3
-	-	TRBV18	15	TRBJ1-1	TGTGCCAGCTCCCCCCCCGGAGAGGGGAACACTGAAGCTTTCTTT	CASSPPGEGNTEAFF
-	-	TRBV6-1	12	TRBJ2-1	TGTGCCAGCAGGCCTGACAGGTATGAGCAGTTCTTC	CASRPDRYEQFF
-	few	TRBV6-5	12	TRBJ1-1	TGTGCCAGCAGTTTCGACGGAAGCGAAGCTTTCTTT	CASSFDGSEAFF
-	-	TRBV6-1	14	TRBJ1-1	TGTGCCAGCAGTGTAGAAGGACAGATCACTGAAGCTTTCTTT	CASSVEGQITEAFF
-	-	TRBV6-1	13	TRBJ2-7	TGTGCCAGCAATACTGAGCACCCCTACGAGCAGTACTTC	CASNTEHPYEQYF
TRBD1	-	TRBV5-1	15	TRBJ2-3	TGCGCCAGCAGCTCTTTGGACAGGGGAACAGATACGCAGTATTTT	CASSSLDRGTDTQYF
-	-	TRBV6-5	16	TRBJ1-3	TGTGCCAGCAGTTACTCGATCAGGGGTGGAAGGAACACCATATATTTT	CASSYSIRGGRNTIYF
-	-	TRBV10-2	14	TRBJ2-1	TGCGCCAGCAGGGAGCGGAGCTCCTACAATGAGCAGTTCTTC	CASRERSSYNEQFF
-	-	TRBV5-1	15	TRBJ1-1	TGCGCCAGCAGCTTGGCCGGGGGTAACGGGGCTGAAGCTTTCTTT	CASSLAGGNGAEAFF
-	-	TRBV7-7	16	TRBJ2-3	TGTGCTAGCAGAACCACGACTAGTCCAACTACAGATACGCAGTATTTT	CASRTTTSPTTDTQYF
-	-	TRBV12-2	16	TRBJ1-5	TGTGCAAGTCGCTTAGGGAGCAATTTTGACAATCAGCCCCAGCATTTT	CASRLGSNFDNQPQHF
-	-	TRBV6-1	15	TRBJ2-6	TGTGCCAGCAGAGGGGACCCCTCTGGGGCCAACGTCCTGACTTTC	CASRGDPSGANVLTF
TRBD2	once	TRBV5-1	17	TRBJ2-3	TGCGCCAGCAGCTTGGGTGTACTAGCGGGAGGTGCAGATACGCAGTATTTT	CASSLGVLAGGADTQYF
TRBD2	-	TRBV5-4	16	TRBJ2-1	TGTGCCAGCAGCTCCCCTAGCGGGGGGGCCTTCAATGAGCAGTTCTTC	CASSSPSGGAFNEQFF
TRBD1	-	TRBV30	14	TRBJ2-5	TGTGCCTGGAGTGGCCCAGGGGGCCAAGAGACCCAGTACTTC	CAWSGPGGQETQYF
-	-	TRBV7-2	15	TRBJ2-1	TGTGCCAGCAGCTTAGCGGGGCAGGGTAGGAATGAGCAGTTCTTC	CASSLAGQGRNEQFF
-	-	TRBV6-1	13	TRBJ1-5	TGTGCCAGCAGTGAAGGAATACGGCAGCCCCAGCATTTT	CASSEGIRQPQHF
-	-	TRBV15	16	TRBJ1-1	TGTGCCACCAGCAGAGATAAGGCGTTGTTGAAGACTGAAGCTTTCTTT	CATSRDKALLKTEAFF
TRBD1	-	TRBV18	17	TRBJ1-3	TGTGCCAGCTCACCATTGACAGGGGCCTCCTCTGGAAACACCATATATTTT	CASSPLTGASSGNTIYF
-	-	TRBV5-1	15	TRBJ2-7	TGCGCCAGCAGCTTGGCCTTTACAGCCACCTACGAGCAGTACTTC	CASSLAFTATYEQYF
TRBD1	-	TRBV7-9	16	TRBJ2-5	TGTGCCAGCAGCCCAAAGGGGACAGGGGGCAGGGAGACCCAGTACTTC	CASSPKGTGGRETQYF
TRBD2	-	TRBV11-2	15	TRBJ2-7	TGTGCCAGCAGCTTGCAGCGGGGGGTCTCCTACGAGCAGTACTTC	CASSLQRGVSYEQYF
TRBD2	-	TRBV18	16	TRBJ2-3	TGTGCCAGCTCACCAGGACTAGCGGGAGAGGCAGATACGCAGTATTTT	CASSPGLAGEADTQYF
-	-	TRBV27	13	TRBJ1-5	TGTGCCAGCAGTTTATCCGGCAATCAGCCCCAGCATTTT	CASSLSGNQPQHF
-	-	TRBV28	12	TRBJ2-7	TGTGCCAGCAGCGCCCCCGCCTACGAGCAGTACTTC	CASSAPAYEQYF
TRBD2	once	TRBV5-1	15	TRBJ2-5	TGCGCCAGCAGCTTGATTAGCGGGGGTGGAGAGACCCAGTACTTC	CASSLISGGGETQYF
-	-	TRBV19	13	TRBJ2-3	TGTGCCAGTCGCAGGATTGGGACAGATACGCAGTATTTT	CASRRIGTDTQYF
-	-	TRBV25-1	14	TRBJ2-3	TGTGCCAGCAGTGCCGTACTGGGATGGGATACGCAGTATTTT	CASSAVLGWDTQYF
-	-	TRBV28	12	TRBJ1-2	TGTGCCAGCAGTTCTTTATCGTCTGGCTACACCTTC	CASSSLSSGYTF
TRBD2	-	TRBV5-1	14	TRBJ2-4	TGCGCCAGCAGCCATGGACTAGCAGATAACATTCAGTACTTC	CASSHGLADNIQYF
TRBD1	-	TRBV6-5	16	TRBJ1-3	TGTGCCAGCAGTTACTCTCGGACAGGGGCTGGAAACACCATATATTTT	CASSYSRTGAGNTIYF
TRBD2	-	TRBV13	16	TRBJ2-1	TGTGCCAGCAGCCCCGGGACTAGCGGGAGGGAGAATGAGCAGTTCTTC	CASSPGTSGRENEQFF
-	once	TRBV5-1	14	TRBJ2-2	TGCGCCAGCAGTCCGGGGGTGATCACCGGGGAGCTGTTTTTT	CASSPGVITGELFF